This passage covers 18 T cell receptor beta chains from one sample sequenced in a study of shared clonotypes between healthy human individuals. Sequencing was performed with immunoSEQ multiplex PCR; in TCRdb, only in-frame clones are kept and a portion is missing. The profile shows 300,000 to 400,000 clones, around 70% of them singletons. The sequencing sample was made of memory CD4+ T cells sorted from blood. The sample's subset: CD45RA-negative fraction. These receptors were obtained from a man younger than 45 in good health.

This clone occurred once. The CDR3 DNA follows: TGCAGCGTTGTGGCTGGCCGTAATGAGCAGTTCTTC. This encodes CSVVAGRNEQFF. This chain uses TRBV29-1 with TRBJ2-1; D unresolved. The CDR3 is made up of 12 amino acids. Germline lookup yields CDR1 SQVTM and CDR2 ANQGSEA. Trimming took off 4 bases at V and 7 bases at J, with 11 bases between the two ends.

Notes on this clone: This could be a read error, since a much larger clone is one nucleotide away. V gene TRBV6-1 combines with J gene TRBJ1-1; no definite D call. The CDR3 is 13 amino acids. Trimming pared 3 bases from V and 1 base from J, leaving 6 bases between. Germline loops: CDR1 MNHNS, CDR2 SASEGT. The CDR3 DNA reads TGTGCCAGCAGTGATCGGGGGAACACTGAAGCTTTCTTT. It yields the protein CASSDRGNTEAFF.

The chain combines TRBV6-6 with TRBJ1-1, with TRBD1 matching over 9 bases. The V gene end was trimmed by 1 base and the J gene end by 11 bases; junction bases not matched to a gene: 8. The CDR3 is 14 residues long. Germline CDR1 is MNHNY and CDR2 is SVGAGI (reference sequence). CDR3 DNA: TGTGCCAGCAGTTACTTTACACAGGGGGCAAGGGCTTTCTTT. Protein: CASSYFTQGARAFF.

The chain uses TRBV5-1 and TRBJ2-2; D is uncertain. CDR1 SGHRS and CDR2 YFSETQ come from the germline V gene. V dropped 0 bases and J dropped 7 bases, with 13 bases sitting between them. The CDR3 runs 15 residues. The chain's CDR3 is CASSLDGPPSGELFF. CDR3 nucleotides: TGCGCCAGCAGCTTGGATGGCCCGCCAAGCGGGGAGCTGTTTTTT. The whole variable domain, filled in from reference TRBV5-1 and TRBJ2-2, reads KAGVTQTPRYLIKTRGQQVTLSCSPISGHRSVSWYQQTPGQGLQFLFEYFSETQRNKGNFPGRFSGRQFSNSRSEMNVSTLELGDSALYLCASSLDGPPSGELFFGEGSRLTVL.

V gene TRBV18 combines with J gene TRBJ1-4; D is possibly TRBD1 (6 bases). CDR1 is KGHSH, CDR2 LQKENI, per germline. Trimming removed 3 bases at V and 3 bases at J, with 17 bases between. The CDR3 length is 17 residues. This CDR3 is CASSPRTARLSNEKLFF. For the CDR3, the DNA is TGTGCCAGCTCACCCCGGACAGCTAGGTTGTCTAATGAAAAACTGTTTTTT. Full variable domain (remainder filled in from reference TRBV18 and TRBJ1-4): NAGVMQNPRHLVRRRGQEARLRCSPMKGHSHVYWYRQLPEEGLKFMVYLQKENIIDESGMPKERFSAEFPKEGPSILRIQQVVRGDSAAYFCASSPRTARLSNEKLFFGSGTQLSVL.

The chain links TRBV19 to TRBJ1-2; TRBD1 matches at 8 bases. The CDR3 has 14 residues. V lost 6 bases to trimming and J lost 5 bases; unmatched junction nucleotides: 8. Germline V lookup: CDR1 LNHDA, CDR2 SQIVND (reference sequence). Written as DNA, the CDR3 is TGTGCCAGTAGCAAGACTACAGGGGGTTATGGCTACACCTTC. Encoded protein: CASSKTTGGYGYTF.

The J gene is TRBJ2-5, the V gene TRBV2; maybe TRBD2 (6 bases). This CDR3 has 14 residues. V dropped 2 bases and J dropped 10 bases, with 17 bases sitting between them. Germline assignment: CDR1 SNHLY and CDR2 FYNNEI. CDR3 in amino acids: CASSEIASVIGQYF. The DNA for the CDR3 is TGTGCCAGCAGTGAAATCGCTAGCGTAATCGGCCAGTACTTC.

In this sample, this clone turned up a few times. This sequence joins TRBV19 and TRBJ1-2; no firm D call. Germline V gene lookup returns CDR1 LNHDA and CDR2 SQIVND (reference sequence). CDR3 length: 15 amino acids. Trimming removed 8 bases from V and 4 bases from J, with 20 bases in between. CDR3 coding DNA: TGTGCCAGTTGGGAACGTCGACATTCCACCTATGGCTACACCTTC. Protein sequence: CASWERRHSTYGYTF.

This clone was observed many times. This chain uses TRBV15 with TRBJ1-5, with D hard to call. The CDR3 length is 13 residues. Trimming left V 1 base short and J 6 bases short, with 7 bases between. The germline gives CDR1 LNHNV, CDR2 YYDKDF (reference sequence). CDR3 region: CATSRGVGQPQHF. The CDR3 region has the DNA TGTGCCACCAGCAGAGGTGTGGGTCAGCCCCAGCATTTT.

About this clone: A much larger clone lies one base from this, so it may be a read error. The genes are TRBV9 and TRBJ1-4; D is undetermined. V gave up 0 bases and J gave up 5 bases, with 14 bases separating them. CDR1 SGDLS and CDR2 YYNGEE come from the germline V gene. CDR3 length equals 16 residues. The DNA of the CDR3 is TGTGCCAGCAGCGTAGGGAGTTCCAGAGTGAATGAAAAACTGTTTTTT. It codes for CASSVGSSRVNEKLFF.

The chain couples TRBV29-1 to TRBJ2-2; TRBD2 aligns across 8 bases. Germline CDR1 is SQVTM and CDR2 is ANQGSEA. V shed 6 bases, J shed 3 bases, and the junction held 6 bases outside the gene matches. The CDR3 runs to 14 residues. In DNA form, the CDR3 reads TGCAGCGTACAAGCGGGAGTCGACACCGGGGAGCTGTTTTTT. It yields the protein CSVQAGVDTGELFF.

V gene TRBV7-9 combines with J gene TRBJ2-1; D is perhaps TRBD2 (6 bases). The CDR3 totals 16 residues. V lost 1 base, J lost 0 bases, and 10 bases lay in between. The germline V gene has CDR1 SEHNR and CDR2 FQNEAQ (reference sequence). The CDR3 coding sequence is TGTGCCAGCAGCTTAGGTCTAGCGAGCTCCTACAATGAGCAGTTCTTC. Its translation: CASSLGLASSYNEQFF.

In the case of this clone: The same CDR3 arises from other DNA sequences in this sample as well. This CDR3 is CASSPGLAEETQYF. CDR3 in DNA: TGTGCCAGCTCACCAGGTCTAGCGGAAGAGACCCAGTACTTC. This chain uses TRBV18 with TRBJ2-5; 7 bases fit TRBD2. This CDR3 has 14 amino acids. After removal of 2 bases from V and 3 bases from J, the junction contained 3 bases not matched to a gene. In germline, CDR1 is KGHSH, CDR2 LQKENI.

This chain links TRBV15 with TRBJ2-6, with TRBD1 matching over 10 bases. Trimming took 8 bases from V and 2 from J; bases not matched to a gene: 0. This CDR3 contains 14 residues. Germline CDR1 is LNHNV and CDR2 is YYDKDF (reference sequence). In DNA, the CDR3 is TGTGCCACCGGGACAGGGGCTGGGGCCAACGTCCTGACTTTC. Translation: CATGTGAGANVLTF.

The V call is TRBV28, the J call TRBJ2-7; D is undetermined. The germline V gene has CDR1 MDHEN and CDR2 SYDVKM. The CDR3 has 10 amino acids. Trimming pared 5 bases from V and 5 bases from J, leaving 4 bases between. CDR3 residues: CASSHNEQYF. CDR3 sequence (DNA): TGTGCCAGCAGTCACAACGAGCAGTACTTC. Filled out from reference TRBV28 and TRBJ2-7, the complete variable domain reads DVKVTQSSRYLVKRTGEKVFLECVQDMDHENMFWYRQDPGLGLRLIYFSYDVKMKEKGDIPEGYSVSREKKERFSLILESASTNQTSMYLCASSHNEQYFGPGTRLTVT.

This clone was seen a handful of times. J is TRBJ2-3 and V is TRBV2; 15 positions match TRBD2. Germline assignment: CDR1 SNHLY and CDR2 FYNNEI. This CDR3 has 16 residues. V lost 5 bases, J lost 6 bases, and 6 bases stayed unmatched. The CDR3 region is CASSLGTSGRRDTQYF. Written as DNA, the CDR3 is TGTGCCAGCAGTCTCGGGACTAGCGGGAGGAGGGATACGCAGTATTTT.

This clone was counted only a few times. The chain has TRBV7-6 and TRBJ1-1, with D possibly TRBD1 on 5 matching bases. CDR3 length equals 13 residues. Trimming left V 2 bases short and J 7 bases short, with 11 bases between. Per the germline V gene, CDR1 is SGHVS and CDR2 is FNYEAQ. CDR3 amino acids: CASSLLIGGEAFF. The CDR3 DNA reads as TGTGCCAGCAGCTTATTAATTGGGGGTGAAGCTTTCTTT. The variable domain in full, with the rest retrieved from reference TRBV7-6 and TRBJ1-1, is GAGVSQSPRYKVTKRGQDVALRCDPISGHVSLYWYRQALGQGPEFLTYFNYEAQQDKSGLPNDRFSAERPEGSISTLTIQRTEQRDSAMYRCASSLLIGGEAFFGQGTRLTVV.

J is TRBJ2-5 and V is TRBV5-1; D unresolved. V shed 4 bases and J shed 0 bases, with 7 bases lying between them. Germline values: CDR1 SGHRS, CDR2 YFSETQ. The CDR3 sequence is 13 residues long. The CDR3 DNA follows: TGCGCCAGCAGCCCCTTAAACCAAGAGACCCAGTACTTC. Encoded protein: CASSPLNQETQYF.